Below, 27 T cell receptor beta chains from the same sample are listed, as sequenced in a study of T cell responses to AZD1222 COVID-19 vaccine. Produced via immunoSEQ multiplex PCR; TCRdb's table is partial and in-frame only. There are fewer than 180,000 clones in the sample; around 94% occur only once, and around 1.3% lies in the top ten. This specimen consisted of peripheral blood, obtained on day 0 of AZD1222 vaccination. These receptor sequences come from an adult in good health.

This rearrangement joins TRBV7-9 to TRBJ2-3, with a possible D match to TRBD2 (6 bases). V was clipped by 3 bases and J by 0 bases, with 13 bases between them. This CDR3 contains 16 residues. Looked up from germline, CDR1 is SEHNR and CDR2 is FQNEAQ (reference sequence). The CDR3 here is CASSFVAGYSTDTQYF. The CDR3 DNA reads TGTGCCAGCAGCTTCGTCGCGGGGTATAGCACAGATACGCAGTATTTT.

The CDR3 loop reads CASSFPGTVYGYTF. CDR3 in DNA: TGTGCCAGCAGCTTCCCTGGGACTGTCTATGGCTACACCTTC. This rearrangement joins TRBV11-2 to TRBJ1-2; D is perhaps TRBD1 (5 bases). Per germline, CDR1 SGHAT and CDR2 FQNNGV. V was trimmed by 3 bases and J by 4 bases, leaving 12 bases between them. This CDR3 comprises 14 residues.

The rearrangement uses TRBV6-2 or TRBV6-3 and TRBJ2-5, with no clear D. The V gene's germline CDR1 is MNHEY and CDR2 SVGEGT. The CDR3 length is 13 residues. V was trimmed by 2 bases and J by 1 base, leaving 5 bases between them. The CDR3 loop is CASSYGAQETQYF. The CDR3 nucleotides read TGTGCCAGCAGTTACGGAGCCCAAGAGACCCAGTACTTC.

The chain uses TRBV7-2 and TRBJ1-3; weak D call: TRBD1 (5 bases). CDR3 length: 16 residues. V lost 3 bases to trimming and J lost 1 base, with 13 bases between them. The germline V gene has CDR1 SGHTA and CDR2 FQGNSA. The CDR3 nucleotides read TGTGCCAGCAGCTTTTCGGGGGTCTCATCTGGAAACACCATATATTTT. Its protein is CASSFSGVSSGNTIYF.

The gene calls are TRBV28 and TRBJ2-7; D call uncertain. The CDR3 extends over 14 amino acids. V was cut by 5 bases and J by 6 bases, with 17 bases left in between. Germline CDR1 is MDHEN and CDR2 is SYDVKM. CDR3 coding DNA: TGTGCCAGCAGTCCCACTCCGGGTTCGTCCGAGCAGTACGTC. Encoded protein: CASSPTPGSSEQYV.

The J gene is TRBJ1-2, the V gene TRBV6-2 or TRBV6-3; 8 nucleotides match TRBD1. The CDR3 is made up of 15 amino acids. In germline, CDR1 is MNHEY, CDR2 SVGEGT. V shed 5 bases and J 3 bases; nucleotides not matched to a gene: 8. CDR3 sequence reads: CASSLDRGFHYGYTF. In nucleotides, the CDR3 is TGTGCCAGCAGTCTAGACAGGGGATTTCACTATGGCTACACCTTC.

The rearrangement joins TRBV6-1 to TRBJ1-2, with D perhaps TRBD1 (5 bases). CDR1 and CDR2 (germline): MNHNS, SASEGT. The CDR3 is 17 residues long. Trimming took 1 base from V and 9 from J, leaving 24 bases between them. DNA of the CDR3: TGTGCCAGCAGTGAAGTTGATTTGGGGCAGCCCCATCTCCGCTACACCTTC. It specifies CASSEVDLGQPHLRYTF.

The chain uses TRBV6-2 or TRBV6-3 and TRBJ2-3; D is ambiguous. This CDR3 is built from 16 residues. Germline CDR1 is MNHEY and CDR2 is SVGEGT. Trimming left V 2 bases short and J 4 bases short, with 16 bases between. The DNA for the CDR3 is TGTGCCAGCAGTTACAGCATTGGTAGGATTGCAGATACGCAGTATTTT. This sequence encodes CASSYSIGRIADTQYF.

The rearrangement uses TRBV7-9 and TRBJ2-7; D remains ambiguous. CDR1 SEHNR and CDR2 FQNEAQ come from the germline V gene (reference sequence). Between the trimmed V and J ends, which lost 4 bases and 3 bases, there was a span of 10 bases. This CDR3 is built from 13 residues. DNA of the CDR3: TGTGCCAGCAGCTCTGCAAATCACTACGAGCAGTACGTC. It specifies CASSSANHYEQYV.

CDR3 sequence reads: CASATRVNYGYTF. CDR3 nucleotides: TGTGCCAGCGCTACGAGGGTTAACTATGGCTACACCTTC. The genes are TRBV6-5 and TRBJ1-2; D gene ambiguous. There are 13 residues in the CDR3. The V and J ends lost 8 bases and 1 base respectively, with 11 bases between them. Per the germline V gene, CDR1 is MNHEY and CDR2 is SVGAGI.

The chain combines TRBV19 with TRBJ1-3; tentatively, D is TRBD1 (5 bases). The germline V and J ends were trimmed by 7 bases and 1 base, with 11 bases remaining between them. CDR1 LNHDA and CDR2 SQIVND come from the germline V gene (reference sequence). The CDR3 has 14 amino acids. CDR3 in DNA: TGTGCCAGTACCCTGGGGGGATCTGGAAACACCATATATTTT. Residues: CASTLGGSGNTIYF.

This sequence joins TRBV9 and TRBJ1-2; 8 bases agree with TRBD1. The CDR3 totals 14 residues. The germline V gene has CDR1 SGDLS and CDR2 YYNGEE. V gave up 3 bases and J gave up 3 bases; unmatched junction bases: 4. In DNA, the CDR3 is TGTGCCAGCAGCGGCCAGGGGGCGCACTATGGCTACACCTTC. It yields the protein CASSGQGAHYGYTF.

The V and J genes are TRBV7-9 and TRBJ2-2; the D gene is possibly TRBD2 (5 bases). Deletions cut 3 bases from V and 0 bases from J, with 14 bases between. Per germline, CDR1 SEHNR and CDR2 FQNEAQ (reference sequence). The CDR3 loop spans 17 amino acids. CDR3 sequence reads: CASSLRGGLTNTGELFF. The CDR3 bases are TGTGCCAGCAGCTTGCGCGGCGGGCTCACGAACACCGGGGAGCTGTTTTTT. Variable domain in full (rest from reference TRBV7-9 and TRBJ2-2): DTGVSQNPRHKITKRGQNVTFRCDPISEHNRLYWYRQTLGQGPEFLTYFQNEAQLEKSRLLSDRFSAERPKGSFSTLEIQRTEQGDSAMYLCASSLRGGLTNTGELFFGEGSRLTVL.

The rearrangement uses TRBV5-4 and TRBJ1-5, with a tentative D call TRBD1 (6 bases). The CDR3 has 15 amino acids. V was shortened by 1 base and J by 0 bases, with 8 bases between the two germline ends. Germline CDR1 reads SGHNT; CDR2 reads YYREEE (reference sequence). This chain's CDR3 is CASSLSGDSNQPQHF. The CDR3 DNA sequence: TGTGCCAGCAGCTTGTCAGGGGATAGCAATCAGCCCCAGCATTTT.

V gene TRBV5-1 combines with J gene TRBJ2-1; 7 nucleotides agree with TRBD1. This CDR3 comprises 17 residues. J was trimmed by 0 bases and V by 0 bases; bases with no gene match: 6. CDR1 and CDR2 from the germline V gene are SGHRS and YFSETQ. CDR3 in DNA: TGCGCCAGCAGCTTGGCCGCCGGGACAGCCTCCTACAATGAGCAGTTCTTC. Its protein is CASSLAAGTASYNEQFF. Variable domain in full (rest from reference TRBV5-1 and TRBJ2-1): KAGVTQTPRYLIKTRGQQVTLSCSPISGHRSVSWYQQTPGQGLQFLFEYFSETQRNKGNFPGRFSGRQFSNSRSEMNVSTLELGDSALYLCASSLAAGTASYNEQFFGPGTRLTVL.

The rearrangement joins TRBV5-1 to TRBJ2-2; D gene uncertain. The germline V gene has CDR1 SGHRS and CDR2 YFSETQ. V lost 1 base and J 6 bases, leaving 7 bases between the germline ends. The CDR3 has 13 amino acids. CDR3 sequence: CASSLQGSGELFF. The CDR3 coding sequence is TGCGCCAGCAGCTTGCAAGGCTCCGGGGAGCTGTTTTTT.

The V and J genes are TRBV9 and TRBJ2-5; D is undetermined. This CDR3 is 13 amino acids long. Germline-derived CDR1 and CDR2 are SGDLS and YYNGEE. The V end was cut by 7 bases, the J end by 2 bases, with 12 bases between. The CDR3 spells CASGRPPQETQYF. CDR3 DNA: TGTGCCAGCGGTAGACCTCCTCAAGAGACCCAGTACTTC.

CDR3 loop: CASSQDLGGGVPPYQPQHF. The CDR3 nucleotides are TGTGCCAGCAGCCAAGATCTTGGGGGGGGCGTTCCCCCGTATCAGCCCCAGCATTTT. This chain connects TRBV4-2 to TRBJ1-5; tentative D call: TRBD1 (6 bases). The ends were cut back, 0 bases at V and 5 bases at J, with 23 bases in the middle. The CDR3 has 19 amino acids. Germline CDR1 is LGHNA and CDR2 is YNFKEQ.

This clone was counted a few times. The J gene is TRBJ1-3, the V gene TRBV5-1, with D possibly being TRBD1 (5 bases). CDR1 SGHRS and CDR2 YFSETQ come from the germline V gene. V shed 1 base and J shed 0 bases, with 8 bases lying between them. The CDR3 sequence is 15 residues long. CDR3 sequence reads: CASSLKGSSGNTIYF. The CDR3 nucleotides read TGCGCCAGCAGCTTGAAGGGGTCCTCTGGAAACACCATATATTTT. The variable domain in full, with the rest retrieved from reference TRBV5-1 and TRBJ1-3, is KAGVTQTPRYLIKTRGQQVTLSCSPISGHRSVSWYQQTPGQGLQFLFEYFSETQRNKGNFPGRFSGRQFSNSRSEMNVSTLELGDSALYLCASSLKGSSGNTIYFGEGSWLTVV.

The chain couples TRBV15 to TRBJ1-4, with D perhaps TRBD1 (5 bases). Between the trimmed V and J ends, which lost 4 bases and 10 bases, there was a span of 13 bases. Per the germline V gene, CDR1 is LNHNV and CDR2 is YYDKDF (reference sequence). This CDR3 has 13 amino acids. CDR3 sequence reads: CATSTYPGVKLFF. The CDR3, as DNA: TGTGCCACCAGCACCTATCCGGGGGTAAAACTGTTTTTT.

This chain connects TRBV5-1 to TRBJ2-1, with no clear D. Trimming removed 1 base from V and 7 bases from J, with 9 bases in between. Looked up from germline, CDR1 is SGHRS and CDR2 is YFSETQ. This CDR3 spans 13 amino acids. CDR3 residues: CASSLTVGNEQFF. CDR3 in DNA: TGCGCCAGCAGCTTGACGGTGGGGAATGAGCAGTTCTTC.

This rearrangement joins TRBV18 to TRBJ1-3, with D possibly TRBD1 on 6 matching bases. Per germline, CDR1 KGHSH and CDR2 LQKENI. V dropped 5 bases and J dropped 2 bases, with 16 bases sitting between them. The CDR3 runs to 16 residues. CDR3 nucleotide sequence: TGTGCCAGCTCAATAACGGGGGCGGACCCTGGAAACACCATATATTTT. Protein: CASSITGADPGNTIYF.

The rearrangement joins TRBV9 to TRBJ1-6; TRBD1 is a possible D gene (5 bases). With 3 bases removed from V and 4 bases from J, the gap between germline ends came to 11 bases. The germline V gene has CDR1 SGDLS and CDR2 YYNGEE. This CDR3 contains 15 residues. CDR3 DNA sequence: TGTGCCAGCAGCGCCGGGCAGGGTTATAATTCACCCCTCCACTTT. Protein sequence: CASSAGQGYNSPLHF.

The chain uses TRBV5-1 and TRBJ2-5, with D possibly TRBD1 on 6 matching bases. This CDR3 contains 14 residues. Trimming removed 4 bases at V and 1 base at J, with 11 bases between. Germline V gene data show CDR1 as SGHRS and CDR2 as YFSETQ. DNA for the CDR3: TGCGCCAGCAGCGTTGGACAGATCCAAGAGACCCAGTACTTC. Translating it yields CASSVGQIQETQYF.

The chain has TRBV19 and TRBJ1-6; 8 nucleotides align to TRBD1. Germline V gene lookup returns CDR1 LNHDA and CDR2 SQIVND (reference sequence). Trimming took 3 bases from V and 11 from J; bases not matched to a gene: 9. The CDR3 sequence is 15 residues long. The chain's CDR3 is CASSIFGQGKTPLHF. DNA for the CDR3: TGTGCCAGTAGTATCTTCGGACAGGGTAAAACACCCCTCCACTTT.

This clone is a singleton in its sample. The genes are TRBV24-1 and TRBJ2-3, with TRBD2 identical over 12 bases. Trimming took 3 bases from V and 3 from J; bases not matched to a gene: 3. The CDR3 has 16 residues. CDR1 and CDR2 from the germline V gene are KGHDR and SFDVKD. The CDR3 nucleotides read TGTGCCACCAGTGATCCCGGGACTAGCGGGACAGATACGCAGTATTTT. It yields the protein CATSDPGTSGTDTQYF.

The J gene is TRBJ2-3, the V gene TRBV7-9; D might be TRBD1 or TRBD2, each matching 5 bases. Deletions cut 5 bases from V and 5 bases from J, with 20 bases between. CDR1 and CDR2 from the germline V gene are SEHNR and FQNEAQ (reference sequence). There are 16 residues in the CDR3. CDR3 residues: CASSPSRDGWKDTQYF. The CDR3 bases are TGTGCCAGCAGCCCAAGCCGGGACGGGTGGAAAGATACGCAGTATTTT.